The 9 T cell receptor beta chains below were found in one sample sequenced in a study of cytomegalovirus exposure and HLA in healthy donors. Clones were read by immunoSEQ multiplex PCR, and TCRdb kept only the in-frame ones, dropping some. Among fewer than 200,000 clones, roughly 90% were seen once, and the ten largest hold about 6%. Sequenced sample: PBMCs. Source of these receptors: a woman aged 25 to 39 in good health and CMV-seronegative.

The chain joins TRBV11-1 to TRBJ2-5, with D possibly being TRBD2 (5 bases). This CDR3 spans 15 amino acids. Trimming took off 2 bases at V and 5 bases at J, with 15 bases between the two ends. Per the germline V gene, CDR1 is SGHAT and CDR2 is FQDESV (reference sequence). The CDR3 here is CASSLNNGLGETQYF. The CDR3 DNA reads as TGTGCCAGCAGCTTAAACAATGGACTCGGGGAGACCCAGTACTTC.

The V call is TRBV5-1, the J call TRBJ2-7, with a tentative D call TRBD1 (6 bases). Deletions cut 4 bases from V and 0 bases from J, with 14 bases between. Looked up from germline, CDR1 is SGHRS and CDR2 is YFSETQ. The CDR3 contains 15 residues. The CDR3 nucleotides read TGCGCCAGCAGCCCCGGTAGAGGGGGCTCCTACGAGCAGTACTTC. This gives the protein CASSPGRGGSYEQYF.

The chain couples TRBV13 to TRBJ2-7, with a possible D match to TRBD1 (5 bases). This CDR3 is built from 15 residues. Per germline, CDR1 PRHDT and CDR2 FYEKMQ (reference sequence). V lost 4 bases to trimming and J lost 0 bases, with 13 bases between them. The CDR3 spells CASSYRLTASYEQYF. CDR3 sequence (DNA): TGTGCCAGCAGCTACCGACTGACAGCCTCCTACGAGCAGTACTTC.

The rearrangement links TRBV5-1 to TRBJ2-3; 12 positions match TRBD2. Trimming at V came to 2 bases and at J to 3 bases, leaving 4 bases not matched to a gene. The CDR3 is 16 amino acids. Germline V gives CDR1 SGHRS, CDR2 YFSETQ. The CDR3 sequence is CASSFPSGGVTDTQYF. In DNA, the CDR3 is TGCGCCAGCAGCTTCCCTAGCGGGGGGGTTACAGATACGCAGTATTTT.

The V and J genes are TRBV4-1 and TRBJ1-2; TRBD1 aligns across 7 bases. The CDR3 covers 15 residues. J was trimmed by 3 bases and V by 5 bases; bases with no gene match: 9. Germline CDR1 and CDR2: MGHRA and YSYEKL. The CDR3 is CASSDLGRGDYGYTF. The CDR3 DNA reads as TGCGCCAGCAGCGACCTGGGCAGGGGGGACTATGGCTACACCTTC.

The chain uses TRBV30 and TRBJ2-7; TRBD2 matches 13 bases. The CDR3 runs 14 residues. The junction had 6 bases not matched to a gene; V was cut back by 5 bases and J by 5 bases. Germline V gene lookup returns CDR1 GTSNPN and CDR2 SVGIG (reference sequence). CDR3 in amino acids: CAWGLGLAGDEQYF. For the CDR3, the DNA is TGTGCCTGGGGACTCGGACTAGCGGGAGACGAGCAGTACTTC.

The chain uses TRBV11-2 and TRBJ1-1; perhaps TRBD1 as D (6 bases). V was clipped by 1 base and J by 7 bases, with 13 bases between them. CDR1 SGHAT and CDR2 FQNNGV come from the germline V gene. This CDR3 is built from 14 residues. CDR3 residues: CASSLVYRAGEAFF. In DNA, the CDR3 is TGTGCCAGCAGCTTAGTGTACAGGGCTGGTGAAGCTTTCTTT. Using reference TRBV11-2 and TRBJ1-1 for the parts outside the CDR3, the full variable domain is EAGVAQSPRYKIIEKRQSVAFWCNPISGHATLYWYQQILGQGPKLLIQFQNNGVVDDSQLPKDRFSAERLKGVDSTLKIQPAKLEDSAVYLCASSLVYRAGEAFFGQGTRLTVV.

Turning to this clone: One end of the junction does not line up with germline, which may come from a read error. CDR3: CASSQDYQGDVADF. Written as DNA, the CDR3 is TGCGCCAGCAGCCAAGATTATCAGGGAGACGTTGCGGATTTT. The chain links TRBV4-1 to TRBJ1-3; D is perhaps TRBD1 (5 bases). CDR3 length: 14 residues. CDR1 and CDR2 (germline): MGHRA, YSYEKL.

V is TRBV28 and J is TRBJ1-5; weak D call: TRBD1 (5 bases). In germline, CDR1 is MDHEN, CDR2 SYDVKM. V was pared by 6 bases and J by 8 bases, with 11 bases between. The length of the CDR3 is 12 residues. CDR3 sequence: CASRTQGKPQHF. The CDR3 DNA follows: TGTGCCAGCAGGACTCAGGGTAAGCCCCAGCATTTT.